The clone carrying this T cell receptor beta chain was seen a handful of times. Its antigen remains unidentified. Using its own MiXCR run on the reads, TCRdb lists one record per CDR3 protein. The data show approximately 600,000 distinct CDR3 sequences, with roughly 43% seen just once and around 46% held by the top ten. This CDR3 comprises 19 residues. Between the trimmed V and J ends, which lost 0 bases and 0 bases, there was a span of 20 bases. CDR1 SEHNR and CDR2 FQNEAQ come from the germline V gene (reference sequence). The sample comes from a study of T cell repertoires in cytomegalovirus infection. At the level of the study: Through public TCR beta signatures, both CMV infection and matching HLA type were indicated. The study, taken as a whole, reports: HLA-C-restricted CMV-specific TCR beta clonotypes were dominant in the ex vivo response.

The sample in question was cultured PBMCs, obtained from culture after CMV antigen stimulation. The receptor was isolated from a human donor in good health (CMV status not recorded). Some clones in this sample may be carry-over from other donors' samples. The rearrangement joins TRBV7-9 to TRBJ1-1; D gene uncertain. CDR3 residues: CASSLAYLSNAGLNTEAFF. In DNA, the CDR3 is TGTGCCAGCAGCTTAGCATACCTAAGCAACGCCGGATTGAACACTGAAGCTTTCTTT.